This TCR beta chain was sequenced during a study of cytomegalovirus exposure and HLA in healthy donors. Study-wide results and limits: In a later analysis, CMV-associated beta chains were mostly HLA-associated, it appeared. In presence/absence analyses, roughly uniform sequencing depth across donors was assumed.

Points on this clone: Its antigen is unknown.

The CDR3 totals 14 residues. From germline, CDR1 is LNHNV and CDR2 YYDKDF (reference sequence). V was clipped by 7 bases and J by 4 bases, with 14 bases between them. The PCR had 60 Vbeta and 13 Jbeta primers. Produced via immunoSEQ multiplex PCR; TCRdb's table is partial and in-frame only. The sample has about 120,000 clones, 80% seen once; the top ten hold 8.5% to 10%. Each donor was healthy, and each was a bone marrow donor. The sequencing sample was made of PBMCs. The origin of this receptor is a female donor in good health and CMV-seropositive. The rearrangement uses TRBV15 and TRBJ1-3, with D perhaps matching TRBD1 (5 bases). This chain's CDR3 is CATTGGGNGNTIYF. CDR3 bases: TGTGCCACCACCGGCGGGGGAAACGGAAACACCATATATTTT.